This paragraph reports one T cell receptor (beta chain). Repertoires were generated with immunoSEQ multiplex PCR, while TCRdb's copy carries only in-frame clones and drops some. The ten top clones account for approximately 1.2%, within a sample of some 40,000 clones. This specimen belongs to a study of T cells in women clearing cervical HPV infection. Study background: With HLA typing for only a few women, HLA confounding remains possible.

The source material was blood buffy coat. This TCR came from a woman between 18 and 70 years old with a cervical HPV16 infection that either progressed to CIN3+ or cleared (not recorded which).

CDR3 in amino acids: CASSLEPNTDTQYF. Incomplete CDR3 DNA: TGTGCCAGCAGCTTAGAGCCTAACACAGATACG. The chain joins TRBV11-2 to TRBJ2-3; D call uncertain. The observed sequence ends 3 residues before the CDR3 terminus, with the missing tail filled in from the germline J gene. The CDR3 totals 14 residues. Trimming took 0 bases from V and 2 from J, leaving 6 bases between them. Per the germline V gene, CDR1 is SGHAT and CDR2 is FQNNGV.